The rows below give T cell receptor beta chains drawn from one sample of a study of T-cell reconstitution after alpha-beta-depleted transplantation in children. One entry per CDR3 protein results from TCRdb running MiXCR on the PCR reads. The repertoire holds some 100,000 distinct CDR3 sequences, with 15% as singletons. Sequenced material: PBMCs, mostly from graft donor cells, taken 180 days after TCRalphabeta/CD19-depleted stem cell transplant. All receptors come from a male patient aged 2-10 years who had a stem cell transplant for acute lymphoblastic leukemia, so the T cells may come from the graft donor. Both conserved end residues are trimmed from each CDR3. Fields, in order: V gene, J gene, CDR3 protein.

>TRBV7-2|TRBJ2-5
ASSLDSLVETQY
>TRBV11-2|TRBJ2-4
ASSLGKNIQY
>TRBV20-1|TRBJ2-3
SARGTSWRADTQY
>TRBV6-5|TRBJ1-2
ASSSRVGASSYGYT
>TRBV5-5|TRBJ2-7
ASSLAGTLYEQY
>TRBV6-2/TRBV6-3|TRBJ1-2
ASRGVLDYGYT
>TRBV12-3/TRBV12-4|TRBJ1-1
ASSSTGSRTEAF
>TRBV18|TRBJ1-4
ASSPPGPTGEKLF
>TRBV4-3|TRBJ2-7
ASSQVGNSYEQY
>TRBV5-1|TRBJ1-1
ASSRGQGSTEAF
>TRBV7-7|TRBJ2-5
ASSLRTGGLETQY
>TRBV5-5|TRBJ2-5
ASSSTSASIQETQY
>TRBV7-9|TRBJ2-7
ASSFSGEQY
>TRBV7-9|TRBJ1-2
ASSHKGDRPYYGYT
>TRBV7-2|TRBJ2-1
ASSPPGGGAGEQF
>TRBV7-2|TRBJ1-5
ASTPWSNQPQH
>TRBV20-1|TRBJ2-7
SARRGESYEQY
>TRBV15|TRBJ1-5
ATSRDQGNQPQH
>TRBV5-1|TRBJ2-7
ASSEGTVGYSYEQY
>TRBV19|TRBJ2-1
ASSPGTGINEQF
>TRBV5-1|TRBJ1-4
ASSLSGRLNEKLF
>TRBV5-1|TRBJ2-3
ASSLVWTAQLGGADTQY
>TRBV5-1|TRBJ2-7
ASSAEGPSYEQY
>TRBV20-1|TRBJ2-7
SATRGFVYEQY
>TRBV20-1|TRBJ2-3
SAPEEGFTDTQY
>TRBV20-1|TRBJ2-2
SARGTTTGELF
>TRBV5-5|TRBJ2-1
ASSLSSGGGNEQF
>TRBV7-6|TRBJ2-7
ASSRGTSYEQY
>TRBV7-9|TRBJ2-2
ASSLDMGTGELF
>TRBV5-1|TRBJ1-3
ASSLGPASPGRSESGNTIY
>TRBV29-1|TRBJ1-2
SVDLRGRGGYT
>TRBV7-2|TRBJ2-7
ASSLDATTYEQY
>TRBV20-1|TRBJ1-5
SALWDTDQPQH
>TRBV12-3/TRBV12-4|TRBJ1-2
ASSLGPTEGYGYT
>TRBV5-1|TRBJ2-5
ASSQQETQY
>TRBV12-3/TRBV12-4|TRBJ2-2
ASRTLDWGDTGELF
>TRBV12-3/TRBV12-4|TRBJ2-4
ASSYTGKNIQY
>TRBV20-1|TRBJ2-3
SASTSLVADTQY
>TRBV20-1|TRBJ1-1
SARRGRAVVLYSEAF
>TRBV20-1|TRBJ2-7
CARDLSGGQVGYEQY
>TRBV29-1|TRBJ2-5
SVVAPGGETQY
>TRBV18|TRBJ2-1
ASSPSDNRKQF
>TRBV12-3/TRBV12-4|TRBJ2-7
ASSARGRKQY
>TRBV6-2/TRBV6-3|TRBJ2-1
ASSYRLAEQF